These T cell receptor beta chains were read from a single sample in a study of blood T cell repertoires in COVID-19. The method was immunoSEQ multiplex PCR; TCRdb's version includes in-frame clones alone and lacks a portion of them. Of roughly 84,000 clones listed, about 71% are singletons. Sequencing was carried out using peripheral blood. The receptors stem from a woman between 50 and 59 years old with acute or convalescent COVID-19. The CDR3 runs from the conserved cysteine through the conserved F or W. Fields, in order: CDR3 DNA, CDR3 protein, clone size, V gene, CDR3 length, J gene, D gene. A D gene is named only where the DNA matches it firmly. Rows give clone size only sometimes, using once, few, many, or a class for an expanded clone.

cdr3_nt: TGCGCCAGCAGCTTGGCCCCTGGCGGGTCCCTGGCTAATTCACCCCTCCACTTT
cdr3_aa: CASSLAPGGSLANSPLHF
clone_size: few
v_call: TRBV5-1
cdr3_length: 18
j_call: TRBJ1-6
d_call: NA

cdr3_nt: TGTGCCAGCAGCCAAGGTCGCGGGGGGGCGAGGGAGCAGTACTTC
cdr3_aa: CASSQGRGGAREQYF
clone_size: NA
v_call: TRBV3-1/TRBV3-2
cdr3_length: 15
j_call: TRBJ2-7
d_call: TRBD2

cdr3_nt: TGCGCCAGCAGCCAAGACCGACTAGCGAGCACAGATACGCAGTATTTT
cdr3_aa: CASSQDRLASTDTQYF
clone_size: few
v_call: TRBV4-3
cdr3_length: 16
j_call: TRBJ2-3
d_call: TRBD2

cdr3_nt: TGTGCCTGGCGGGGACTTAGCTCCTACAATGAGCAGTTCTTC
cdr3_aa: CAWRGLSSYNEQFF
clone_size: NA
v_call: TRBV30
cdr3_length: 14
j_call: TRBJ2-1
d_call: NA

cdr3_nt: TGTGCCATCAGTGAGCGTAATGAAAAACTGTTTTTT
cdr3_aa: CAISERNEKLFF
clone_size: NA
v_call: TRBV10-3
cdr3_length: 12
j_call: TRBJ1-4
d_call: NA

cdr3_nt: TGTGCCAGCAGTTTACTAGCGGGGGATATGGGCGGGGAGCTGTTTTTT
cdr3_aa: CASSLLAGDMGGELFF
clone_size: NA
v_call: TRBV28
cdr3_length: 16
j_call: TRBJ2-2
d_call: TRBD2

cdr3_nt: TGTGCCAGCAGCTCAGTGGTCTATGGCTACACCTTC
cdr3_aa: CASSSVVYGYTF
clone_size: NA
v_call: TRBV12-3/TRBV12-4
cdr3_length: 12
j_call: TRBJ1-2
d_call: NA

cdr3_nt: TGTGCCATCAGCCTGACAGGGGTAAGCACAGATACGCAGTATTTT
cdr3_aa: CAISLTGVSTDTQYF
clone_size: NA
v_call: TRBV10-3
cdr3_length: 15
j_call: TRBJ2-3
d_call: TRBD1

cdr3_nt: TGTGCCAGCAGCTTCGGGACAGCAATGAACACTGAAGCTTTCTTT
cdr3_aa: CASSFGTAMNTEAFF
clone_size: few
v_call: TRBV5-5
cdr3_length: 15
j_call: TRBJ1-1
d_call: TRBD1

cdr3_nt: TGTGCCAGCAGCCCGCCCCTCCAGGGGGCCCGTATCTCCGGGGAGCTGTTTTTT
cdr3_aa: CASSPPLQGARISGELFF
clone_size: NA
v_call: TRBV3-1/TRBV3-2
cdr3_length: 18
j_call: TRBJ2-2
d_call: TRBD1

cdr3_nt: TGTGCCAGCAGCCCCTCGCTAAGCTACACCTTC
cdr3_aa: CASSPSLSYTF
clone_size: once
v_call: TRBV11-2
cdr3_length: 11
j_call: TRBJ1-2
d_call: NA

cdr3_nt: TGTGCCAGCAGCTTGGCCGGGATTCGGCGGGACACTGAAGCTTTCTTT
cdr3_aa: CASSLAGIRRDTEAFF
clone_size: NA
v_call: TRBV5-5
cdr3_length: 16
j_call: TRBJ1-1
d_call: NA

cdr3_nt: TGTGCCAGCAGTCCCCGGACTGGAGCAAACACTGAAGCTTTCTTT
cdr3_aa: CASSPRTGANTEAFF
clone_size: few
v_call: TRBV7-2
cdr3_length: 15
j_call: TRBJ1-1
d_call: NA

cdr3_nt: TGTGCCAGCAGCTCCCTGGGAGGGACAGATACGCAGTATTTT
cdr3_aa: CASSSLGGTDTQYF
clone_size: once
v_call: TRBV7-6
cdr3_length: 14
j_call: TRBJ2-3
d_call: TRBD2

cdr3_nt: TGTGCCAGCAGTAAACTAGCGGTGGGAACAGATACGCAGTATTTT
cdr3_aa: CASSKLAVGTDTQYF
clone_size: NA
v_call: TRBV6-6
cdr3_length: 15
j_call: TRBJ2-3
d_call: TRBD2

cdr3_nt: TGTGCCAGCAGTTCGCTCGGGTCGAGGCTCGGGAATGAGCAGTTCTTC
cdr3_aa: CASSSLGSRLGNEQFF
clone_size: NA
v_call: TRBV28
cdr3_length: 16
j_call: TRBJ2-1
d_call: NA

cdr3_nt: TGTGCCATCAGCCCTACAGGGGACAAAACCCCGTATGGCTACACCTTC
cdr3_aa: CAISPTGDKTPYGYTF
clone_size: NA
v_call: TRBV10-3
cdr3_length: 16
j_call: TRBJ1-2
d_call: TRBD1

cdr3_nt: TGTGCCAGTAGTATGCGAGGGCCCATGGAAAAACTGTTTTTT
cdr3_aa: CASSMRGPMEKLFF
clone_size: few
v_call: TRBV19
cdr3_length: 14
j_call: TRBJ1-4
d_call: NA

cdr3_nt: TGTGCCAGCAGCTTGGGAGGTGGCTACACCTTC
cdr3_aa: CASSLGGGYTF
clone_size: few
v_call: TRBV5-8
cdr3_length: 11
j_call: TRBJ1-2
d_call: NA

cdr3_nt: TGCAGCGCCCATGAGGGGGCGGAAGGCTACACCTTC
cdr3_aa: CSAHEGAEGYTF
clone_size: once
v_call: TRBV29-1
cdr3_length: 12
j_call: TRBJ1-2
d_call: TRBD1

cdr3_nt: TGCAGTGCTAGTCCCGGGGGAAGTAATCAGCCCCAGCATTTT
cdr3_aa: CSASPGGSNQPQHF
clone_size: NA
v_call: TRBV20-1
cdr3_length: 14
j_call: TRBJ1-5
d_call: NA

cdr3_nt: TGCGCCAGCAGCCAACTTCGGGGGGCCTACAATGAGCAGTTCTTC
cdr3_aa: CASSQLRGAYNEQFF
clone_size: few
v_call: TRBV4-3
cdr3_length: 15
j_call: TRBJ2-1
d_call: TRBD2

cdr3_nt: TGTGCCAGCAGCTCGACCGACAGGGTTAATTCACCCCTCCACTTT
cdr3_aa: CASSSTDRVNSPLHF
clone_size: many
v_call: TRBV5-6
cdr3_length: 15
j_call: TRBJ1-6
d_call: TRBD1

cdr3_nt: TGTGCCAGCAGCTTGACGAGGCAGGGGGGCTACAATGAGCAGTTCTTC
cdr3_aa: CASSLTRQGGYNEQFF
clone_size: NA
v_call: TRBV5-6
cdr3_length: 16
j_call: TRBJ2-1
d_call: NA

cdr3_nt: TGTGCCAGCAGCCCCACTAGCATGAACACCGGGGAGCTGTTTTTT
cdr3_aa: CASSPTSMNTGELFF
clone_size: NA
v_call: TRBV6-4
cdr3_length: 15
j_call: TRBJ2-2
d_call: NA